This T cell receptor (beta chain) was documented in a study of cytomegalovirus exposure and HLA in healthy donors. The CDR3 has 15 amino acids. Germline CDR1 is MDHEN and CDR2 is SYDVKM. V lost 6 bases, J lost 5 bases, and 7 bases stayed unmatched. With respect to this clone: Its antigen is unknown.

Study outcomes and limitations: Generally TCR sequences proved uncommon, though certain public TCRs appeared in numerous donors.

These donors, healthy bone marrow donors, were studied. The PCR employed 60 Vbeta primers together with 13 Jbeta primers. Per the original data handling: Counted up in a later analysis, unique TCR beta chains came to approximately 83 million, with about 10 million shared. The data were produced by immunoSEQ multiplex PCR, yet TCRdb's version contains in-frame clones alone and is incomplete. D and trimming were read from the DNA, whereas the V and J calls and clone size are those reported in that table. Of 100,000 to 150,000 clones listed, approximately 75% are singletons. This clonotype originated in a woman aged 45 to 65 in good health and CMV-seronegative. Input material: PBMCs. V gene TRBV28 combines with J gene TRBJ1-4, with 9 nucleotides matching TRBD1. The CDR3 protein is CASRSTGGGNEKLFF. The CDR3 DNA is TGTGCCAGCAGGTCCACAGGGGGCGGCAATGAAAAACTGTTTTTT. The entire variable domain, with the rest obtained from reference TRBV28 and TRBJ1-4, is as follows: DVKVTQSSRYLVKRTGEKVFLECVQDMDHENMFWYRQDPGLGLRLIYFSYDVKMKEKGDIPEGYSVSREKKERFSLILESASTNQTSMYLCASRSTGGGNEKLFFGSGTQLSVL.